The present TCR beta chain was sequenced within a study of T cell changes during pregnancy in multiple sclerosis. The table lists this clone with a count of one. This CDR3 comprises 14 residues. Per germline, CDR1 SGHRS and CDR2 YFSETQ. Trimming pared 4 bases from V and 3 bases from J, leaving 13 bases between. Using immunoSEQ multiplex PCR, the repertoire was profiled, and TCRdb retains in-frame clones only, with some absent. Among approximately 100,000 clones listed, about 93% were seen once. The specimen was peripheral blood, collected in the first trimester of pregnancy. The receptor comes from a female donor with multiple sclerosis, enrolled in a pregnancy study. The chain combines TRBV5-1 with TRBJ1-1; possibly TRBD1 for D (5 bases). The CDR3 sequence: CASSNSGVYTEAFF. CDR3 sequence (DNA): TGCGCCAGCAGCAACTCGGGGGTCTACACTGAAGCTTTCTTT.